A selection of T cell receptor beta chains follows, all from one sample in a study of blood T cells in healthy people across ages. TCRdb ran MiXCR on the 5' RACE reads and lists one entry per CDR3 protein. The table includes nearly 800,000 distinct CDR3 sequences, around a quarter detected once. Separately, the same data were catalogued under a study of T cells of mothers and their children.

Sequencing was done on a sample of blood. All receptors come from a boy aged 5 to 17 in good health. Each CDR3 is given with its conserved first and last residue. D genes are given only for firm matches. Clone size is shown for a subset of rows, as once, few, many or a class of expanded clone.

V gene	D gene	clone size	J gene	CDR3 DNA	CDR3 protein
TRBV27	TRBD1	few	TRBJ2-3	TGTGCCAGCAGTTTGGTTGTCACAGGGGGCACAGATACGCAGTATTTT	CASSLVVTGGTDTQYF
TRBV7-2	NA	NA	TRBJ2-1	TGTGCCAGCAGCCTAACAGCAGTACTCAATGAGCAGTTCTTC	CASSLTAVLNEQFF
TRBV6-6	NA	few	TRBJ1-1	TGTGCCAGCAGACCAGGGGTCGGGAACACTGAAGCTTTCTTT	CASRPGVGNTEAFF
TRBV6-2/TRBV6-3	TRBD1	few	TRBJ2-1	TGTGCCAGCAGTGGTGGGACAGGGGGCATCAATGAGCAGTTCTTC	CASSGGTGGINEQFF
TRBV20-1	TRBD2	NA	TRBJ2-1	TGCAGTGCTAGGTCCCCACTAGCGGACAATGAGCAGTTCTTC	CSARSPLADNEQFF
TRBV4-1	NA	NA	TRBJ1-4	TGCGCCAGCAGCCCAGAGCGAGGGAACGATGAAAAACTGTTTTTT	CASSPERGNDEKLFF
TRBV9	TRBD1	NA	TRBJ2-3	TGTGCCAGCAGCGTTTGGACAGGGGGCGGGACAGATACGCAGTATTTT	CASSVWTGGGTDTQYF
TRBV12-3/TRBV12-4	NA	few	TRBJ1-2	TGTGCCAGCAGTTTTTATGTACCAAGCCCTTATGGCTACACCTTC	CASSFYVPSPYGYTF
TRBV6-2/TRBV6-3	NA	NA	TRBJ2-4	TGTGCCAGCAGTTACGCCGGGACCAACACTCAGTACTTC	CASSYAGTNTQYF
TRBV29-1	TRBD2	NA	TRBJ2-7	TGCAGCGTTGAAGACCCTAGCGGTGCCTACGAGCAGTACTTC	CSVEDPSGAYEQYF
TRBV20-1	TRBD1	once	TRBJ1-5	TGCAGTGCTAGTCGTGGACAGGTCTTGAGGGATCAGCCCCAGCATTTT	CSASRGQVLRDQPQHF
TRBV20-1	NA	NA	TRBJ1-1	TGCAGTGCTAGAGAGGGGAGGGACACTGAAGCTTTCTTT	CSAREGRDTEAFF
TRBV3-1	TRBD1	NA	TRBJ2-5	TGTGCCAGCAGCCAAGAGGGGGATTGGACAGGGGTCGAGGAGACCCAGTACTTC	CASSQEGDWTGVEETQYF
TRBV6-6	TRBD1	NA	TRBJ1-3	TGTGCCAGCAGTCAACCGGGACAGGGAAACACCATATATTTT	CASSQPGQGNTIYF
TRBV3-1	NA	few	TRBJ1-1	TGTGCCAGCAGCCAAGATGTGGGCCTGAGCACTGAAGCTTTCTTT	CASSQDVGLSTEAFF
TRBV12-3/TRBV12-4	NA	few	TRBJ2-1	TGTGCCAGCAGTTCCTTGGGTCTCAGGGCCGCCTCCTACAATGAGCAGTTCTTC	CASSSLGLRAASYNEQFF
TRBV11-3	NA	few	TRBJ2-5	TGTGCCAGCAGCTTAGGGGGACAAACTAGGGAGACCCAGTACTTC	CASSLGGQTRETQYF
TRBV24-1	NA	NA	TRBJ2-2	TGTGCCACCAGTGCAGTACAGCCCGACACCGGGGAGCCGTTTTTT	CATSAVQPDTGEPFF
TRBV5-1	NA	NA	TRBJ1-1	TGCGCCAGCAGCTGGGCGGACAGACCCAGGACTGAAGCTTTCTTT	CASSWADRPRTEAFF
TRBV21-1	NA	NA	TRBJ2-7	TGTGCCAGCAGCAATCGGGACGGGCAAAGAGAGACTAGCGGGAGTACTAGGTCCTACGAGCAGTACTTC	CASSNRDGQRETSGSTRSYEQYF
TRBV2	NA	NA	TRBJ1-2	TGTGCCAGCAGTGAATGGGGCACGGAGGGCTACACCTTC	CASSEWGTEGYTF
TRBV28	NA	few	TRBJ2-6	TGTGCCAGCAGCCCTTGGGGTCTAGCAAGTGGGGCCAACGTCCTGACTTTC	CASSPWGLASGANVLTF
TRBV5-6	NA	NA	TRBJ1-1	TGTGCCAGCAGCTTGCAGTCGGGGTACACTGAAGCTTTCTTT	CASSLQSGYTEAFF
TRBV12-3/TRBV12-4	NA	few	TRBJ2-1	TGTGCCAGCAGCCAATTGGGAGTTCCGACGGGGAATGAGCAGTTCTTC	CASSQLGVPTGNEQFF
TRBV6-1	TRBD1	few	TRBJ1-1	TGTGCCAGCAGGGTAGGACAGGGGGGGATGAACACTGAAGCTTTCTTT	CASRVGQGGMNTEAFF
TRBV5-1	TRBD1	once	TRBJ1-1	TGCGCCAGCAGCTTGGCCTTGCGACAGGGGGGGTTTGTGGCTGAAGCTTTCTTT	CASSLALRQGGFVAEAFF
TRBV11-2	TRBD2	NA	TRBJ2-7	TGTGCCAGCAGCATGAGGACTAGCGGGGTAGCCTACGAGCAGTACTTC	CASSMRTSGVAYEQYF
TRBV24-1	NA	few	TRBJ2-5	TGTGCCACCAGTGATCATCAGGGGCAAGAGACCCAGTACTTC	CATSDHQGQETQYF
TRBV20-1	NA	NA	TRBJ2-1	TGCAGTGCTAGTTACAGGGCAACTTCCAATGAGCAGTTCTTC	CSASYRATSNEQFF
TRBV5-1	TRBD1	NA	TRBJ1-1	TGCGCCAGCAGGGGGACAGGGCACACTGAAGCTTTCTTT	CASRGTGHTEAFF
TRBV10-3	NA	many	TRBJ2-5	TGTGCCATCAGTGGGACGGACCAAGAGACCCAGTACTTC	CAISGTDQETQYF
TRBV5-1	NA	few	TRBJ2-1	TGCGCCAGCAGCTTGGCCTCCGGGCTAATCGGTGAGCAGTTCTTC	CASSLASGLIGEQFF
TRBV5-1	NA	NA	TRBJ2-2	TGCGCCAGCAGCTTGATCGTAAACACCGGGGAGCTGTTTTTT	CASSLIVNTGELFF
TRBV27	TRBD1	few	TRBJ2-6	TGTGCCAGCAGTTTATCGGCAGGGGGACCTATTTCTGGGGCCAACGTCCTGACTTTC	CASSLSAGGPISGANVLTF
TRBV6-1	NA	NA	TRBJ2-6	TGTGCCAGCAGCCGACAGAGGCCAGATTCTGGGGCCAACGTCCTGACTTTC	CASSRQRPDSGANVLTF
TRBV29-1	TRBD2	NA	TRBJ2-7	TGCAGCGTTACCGGGACTAGCGGGAGCGAGCAGTACTTC	CSVTGTSGSEQYF
TRBV7-3	TRBD1	NA	TRBJ2-7	TGTGCCAGCAGCTTGTTGTCAGGGGGAGAGCAGTACTTC	CASSLLSGGEQYF
TRBV28	NA	NA	TRBJ2-1	TGTGCCAGCAGTTTATCGGGGACGTTCGGGGATTCCTACAATGAGCAGTTCTTC	CASSLSGTFGDSYNEQFF
TRBV14	NA	NA	TRBJ2-4	TGTGCCAGCAGCCAAGGGGGGTTAGCCAAAAACATTCAGTACTTC	CASSQGGLAKNIQYF
TRBV29-1	NA	NA	TRBJ2-2	TGCAGCGTTACGGTCTCCGGGGAGCTGTTTTTT	CSVTVSGELFF
TRBV9	NA	NA	TRBJ1-6	TGTGCCAGCAGCGCGACAGAGATCGATTCACCCCTCCACTTT	CASSATEIDSPLHF
TRBV20-1	NA	NA	TRBJ2-5	TGCAGTGCTAGAAAGGCCCCCGGGGAGACCCAGTACTTC	CSARKAPGETQYF
TRBV7-9	TRBD2	few	TRBJ2-1	TGTGCCAGCAGCCCGGGGGCGGGGGGCTTCTCCTACAATGAGCAGTTCTTC	CASSPGAGGFSYNEQFF
TRBV29-1	TRBD2	NA	TRBJ2-1	TGCAGCGTTGAAGATCTCGGTGGACTAGCGGTAAACTACAATGAGCAGTTCTTC	CSVEDLGGLAVNYNEQFF